The 11 T cell receptor beta chains reported below all come from one sample, sequenced in a study of OX40 agonist ivuxolimab in advanced cancers. Sequenced by immunoSEQ multiplex PCR; TCRdb stores in-frame clones only, minus some. This sample yields under 45,000 clones, of which roughly four fifths are seen a single time; roughly 2.5% belongs to the top ten. The sample here was CD4+ or CD8+ T cells sorted from blood, taken in a trial of the OX40 agonist ivuxolimab. These receptors were taken from an adult with an advanced solid tumor such as melanoma, head and neck, liver or kidney cancer.

V and J are TRBV10-3 and TRBJ1-1, with 8 bases aligning to TRBD1. This CDR3 comprises 18 residues. Per germline, CDR1 ENHRY and CDR2 SYGVKD. V lost 4 bases to trimming and J lost 11 bases; unmatched junction nucleotides: 24. CDR3 bases: TGTGCCATCAGTGGTCGTAAACAGGGGGACTCACTTACATGGGGGGCTTTCTTT. This codes for CAISGRKQGDSLTWGAFF.

The table lists this clone with a count of one. This chain links TRBV7-9 with TRBJ2-5, with 9 bases lining up with TRBD1. V lost 3 bases to trimming and J lost 0 bases; unmatched junction nucleotides: 14. From germline, CDR1 is SEHNR and CDR2 FQNEAQ (reference sequence). CDR3 length equals 19 residues. The CDR3 region has the DNA TGTGCCAGCAGCTTCTGGGGGCGGATGACAGGGGGGAACCAAGAGACCCAGTACTTC. It encodes CASSFWGRMTGGNQETQYF.

The chain is built from TRBV4-3 and TRBJ1-1; no reliable D call. Trimming took 4 bases from V and 6 from J, leaving 15 bases between them. This CDR3 is 14 amino acids long. Per the germline V gene, CDR1 is LGHNA and CDR2 is YSLEER. DNA for the CDR3: TGCGCCAGCAGCCCGGCGCTCGGTAGGGCTGAAGCTTTCTTT. It is translated as CASSPALGRAEAFF.

This clone has only one observation. J is TRBJ2-3 and V is TRBV18, with 13 bases fitting TRBD2. The CDR3 spans 16 residues. Germline trimming cut 4 bases from V and 2 bases from J; bases unmatched to any gene: 3. Looked up from germline, CDR1 is KGHSH and CDR2 is LQKENI. The CDR3 DNA follows: TGTGCCAGCTCACGTGGACTAGCGGGGGCCACAGATACGCAGTATTTT. It yields the protein CASSRGLAGATDTQYF.

The CDR3 DNA reads TGTGCCAGCAGCTTAGCGACCGGGACCCACAATGAGCAGTTCTTC. Encoded protein: CASSLATGTHNEQFF. The J gene is TRBJ2-1, the V gene TRBV11-1; D could derive from TRBD1 or TRBD2 (5 bases each). V was shortened by 0 bases and J by 5 bases, with 11 bases between the two germline ends. Germline CDR1 is SGHAT and CDR2 is FQDESV (reference sequence). The CDR3 spans 15 residues.

The chain couples TRBV5-1 to TRBJ1-3; 9 positions agree with TRBD1. The V gene's germline CDR1 is SGHRS and CDR2 YFSETQ. Trimming cost V 4 bases and J 4 bases; bases outside gene matches: 9. This CDR3 has 16 amino acids. CDR3 DNA sequence: TGCGCCAGCAGCGCGTTTACAGGGGGCGCGGGAAACACCATATATTTT. As protein: CASSAFTGGAGNTIYF.

The rearrangement uses TRBV5-5 and TRBJ2-7, with 9 bases matching TRBD1. The germline CDR1 and CDR2 sequences are SGHKS and YYEKEE (reference sequence). J was trimmed by 2 bases and V by 4 bases; bases with no gene match: 10. The CDR3 contains 16 residues. The CDR3 spells CASSPADRGVPYEQYV. As DNA, the CDR3 is TGTGCCAGCAGCCCGGCTGACAGGGGGGTACCCTACGAGCAGTACGTC.

The chain recombines TRBV27 with TRBJ1-1; D is uncertain. The CDR3 sequence is 13 residues long. The V and J ends lost 8 bases and 8 bases respectively, with 18 bases between them. Germline V gene sequence: CDR1 MNHEY, CDR2 SMNVEV (reference sequence). CDR3 in amino acids: CASGTQALREAFF. For the CDR3, the DNA is TGTGCCAGCGGAACTCAGGCCCTCAGGGAAGCTTTCTTT.

The sample holds a few counts of this clone. The V and J genes are TRBV10-3 and TRBJ2-3; the D is unclear. V lost 7 bases and J lost 4, with 9 bases in between. CDR3 size: 12 residues. Germline assignment: CDR1 ENHRY and CDR2 SYGVKD. CDR3 in amino acids: CAIKSGADTQYF. For the CDR3, the DNA is TGTGCCATCAAATCAGGAGCAGATACGCAGTATTTT.

The V and J genes are TRBV18 and TRBJ1-5, with D possibly being TRBD1 (6 bases). Trimming cost V 2 bases and J 6 bases, with 14 bases left between them. Germline CDR1 is KGHSH and CDR2 is LQKENI. This CDR3 has 15 residues. The CDR3 coding sequence is TGTGCCAGCTCACCAATTAACAGGGAAGGTCAGCCCCAGCATTTT. Translated: CASSPINREGQPQHF.

The rearrangement joins TRBV5-5 to TRBJ2-3, with TRBD2 matching 9 bases. Germline loops: CDR1 SGHKS, CDR2 YYEKEE (reference sequence). The V and J ends lost 4 bases and 6 bases, in that order; junction bases with no gene match: 12. This CDR3 is 16 amino acids long. In DNA, the CDR3 is TGTGCCAGCAGCCGTACGCATCTAGCGGGAATTGATACGCAGTATTTT. Protein: CASSRTHLAGIDTQYF. Complete variable domain (other parts from reference TRBV5-5 and TRBJ2-3): DAGVTQSPTHLIKTRGQQVTLRCSPISGHKSVSWYQQVLGQGPQFIFQYYEKEERGRGNFPDRFSARQFPNYSSELNVNALLLGDSALYLCASSRTHLAGIDTQYFGPGTRLTVL.